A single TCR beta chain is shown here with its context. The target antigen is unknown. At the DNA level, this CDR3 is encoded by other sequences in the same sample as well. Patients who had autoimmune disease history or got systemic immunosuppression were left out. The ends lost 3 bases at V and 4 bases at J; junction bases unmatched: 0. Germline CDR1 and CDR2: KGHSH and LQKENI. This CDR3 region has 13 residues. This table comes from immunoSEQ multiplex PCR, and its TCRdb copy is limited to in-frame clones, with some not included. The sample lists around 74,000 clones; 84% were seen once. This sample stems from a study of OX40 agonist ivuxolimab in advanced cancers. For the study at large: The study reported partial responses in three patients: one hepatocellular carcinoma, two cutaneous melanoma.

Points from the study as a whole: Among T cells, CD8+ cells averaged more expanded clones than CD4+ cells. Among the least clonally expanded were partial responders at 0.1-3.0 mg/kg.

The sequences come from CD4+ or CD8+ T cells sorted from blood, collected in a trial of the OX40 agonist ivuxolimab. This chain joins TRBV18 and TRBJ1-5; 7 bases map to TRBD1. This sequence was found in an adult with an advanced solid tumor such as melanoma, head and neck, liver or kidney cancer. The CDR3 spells CASSPDRNQPQHF. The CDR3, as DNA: TGTGCCAGCTCACCGGACAGGAATCAGCCCCAGCATTTT.